In its sample, the clone carrying this T cell receptor (beta chain) was seen many times. Its antigen is not identified. The source of the sample is a study of T cells in Graves' hyperthyroidism and ophthalmopathy. Turning to the study itself: Pretreatment peripheral blood was obtained at initial diagnosis. Study-wide findings and caveats: Most clonotypes expanded in thyroid above 0.001 were likewise present in blood.

RNA transcripts gave rise to amplified TCR beta CDR3 regions. Primed by the HTBI set, a first-round RT-PCR was run on the TCR CDR3. A single record per CDR3 protein comes from TCRdb applying MiXCR to the multiplex PCR reads. The sample yields some 340,000 distinct CDR3 sequences, roughly 13% seen once. Ophthalmopathy patients had Clinical Activity Score at least 3, NOSPECS grade at least 4, duration under 3 months. Extraction of PBMCs used 9 to 10 ml of fresh peripheral blood. The V end was cut by 6 bases, the J end by 0 bases, with 21 bases between. The CDR3 contains 19 residues. CDR1 MNHNS and CDR2 SASEGT come from the germline V gene.

This TCR was recovered from a woman between 35 and 50 years old with Graves' ophthalmopathy. The chain couples TRBV6-1 to TRBJ2-6; no clear D. Sequenced input: blood. CDR3 nucleotide sequence: TGTGCCAGCAGCGCTCTTTTAGGTCAGTCGGCCTCTGGGGCCAACGTCCTGACTTTC. This translates into CASSALLGQSASGANVLTF.